Sequencing of this T cell receptor beta chain was carried out in a study of blood T cell repertoires in COVID-19 (dated by TCRdb to the early 2020s). With regard to the full study: Samples from collaborators originated in the United States, Italy and Spain and spanned both the acute and convalescent phases of COVID-19. The sample metadata nearly always contained a de-identified subject ID, COVID-19 status, age in years and sex. Where available, HLA class I and class II types were obtained from metadata supplied by the sample provider rather than from assay-based typing. The repertoires were made available in a free public database intended to serve as a resource for research on the immune response to SARS-CoV-2. The prospective study material was composed of cDNA or gDNA derived from T cells, B-cell-depleted T cells, or PBMCs. The samples were drawn from the first 160 participants of the ongoing ImmuneRACE study and from 950 to 1,500 subjects provided by 6 global collaborators. Subjects who had been exposed to COVID-19, were actively infected with it, or had recovered from it provided the deeply sampled blood TCRbeta repertoires that made up the dataset.

Summary of the overall study and its limitations: The amount of clinical and demographic metadata varied by source and participant and was provided uncurated.

Comment on this clone: What this receptor recognizes is not known. No much larger clonotype is one base removed from it; base qualities were not supplied.

TCRbeta CDR3 regions were amplified from genomic DNA using the immunoSEQ Assay, a bias-controlled multiplex PCR. The study's processing was this. The number of nucleated cells in each sample was estimated from the amplification of reference gene primers within the assay. To quantify the absolute abundance of each unique TCRbeta CDR3 rearrangement, sequence reads were collapsed and filtered. For each sample, productive Simpson clonality was calculated as the square root of Simpson's diversity index across productive rearrangements. TCRdb took this table from immuneACCESS and kept in-frame rearrangements with V and J called. Such tables lack part of the clones; where checked against another copy, unresolved V genes explain under half of the gap, and the rest is unexplained. Clone size and the V and J calls come from that table; the DNA yielded D and trimming. Across this sample there are a few hundred thousand clones, with 86% seen only once. The ten largest clonotypes hold 3.8% of the sample.

Reading from cysteine to phenylalanine, the CDR3 counts 17 amino acids. The read is trimmed to its CDR3 DNA, 51 bases read in frame from base 1. The germline V gene specifies SGHTA as CDR1 and FQGNSA as CDR2. Trimming at the junction amounts to 3 bases on V and 7 bases on J, and the germline ends lie 23 bases apart. Enrolling through a virtual design, the prospective study's participants ranged in age from roughly 18 to 90 years and lived across roughly 24 United States geographic areas. Cohort assignment in the prospective study relied on participant-reported clinical history from a screening survey and a study questionnaire. In the prospective study, whole blood, serum and a nasopharyngeal or oropharyngeal swab were collected from each participant by mobile phlebotomists. Participants in the prospective study had the option to provide additional blood draws and questionnaires over a roughly 2-month period. Blood samples from the prospective study were shipped frozen or at room temperature prior to DNA extraction.

The chain couples TRBV7-2 to TRBJ2-3; tentative D gene TRBD2, with 5 bases matching. The clonotype originates from a woman aged 40 to 50 with acute COVID-19. Sequencing input: PBMCs or T cells enriched from blood (not recorded which). This receptor has the CDR3 CASSFVGVGRVGNTQYF. The nucleotide sequence reads TGTGCCAGCAGCTTCGTCGGGGTGGGCCGTGTTGGAAATACGCAGTATTTT. Here the CDR3 is joined to the reference TRBV7-2 and TRBJ2-3 genes, and the full variable domain is: GAGVSQSPSNKVTEKGKDVELRCDPISGHTALYWYRQSLGQGLEFLIYFQGNSAPDKSGLPSDRFSAERTGGSVSTLTIQRTQQEDSAVYLCASSFVGVGRVGNTQYFGPGTRLTVL.